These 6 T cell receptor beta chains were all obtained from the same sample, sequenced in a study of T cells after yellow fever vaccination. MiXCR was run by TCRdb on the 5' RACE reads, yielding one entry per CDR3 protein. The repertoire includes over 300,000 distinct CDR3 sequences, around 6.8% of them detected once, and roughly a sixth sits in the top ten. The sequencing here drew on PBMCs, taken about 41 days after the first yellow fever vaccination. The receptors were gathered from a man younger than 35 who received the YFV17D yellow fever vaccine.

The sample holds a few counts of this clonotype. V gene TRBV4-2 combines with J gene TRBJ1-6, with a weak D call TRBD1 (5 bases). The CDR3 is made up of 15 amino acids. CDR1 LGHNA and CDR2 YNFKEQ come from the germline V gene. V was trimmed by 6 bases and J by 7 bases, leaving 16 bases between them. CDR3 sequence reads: CASSKPGPRNSPLHF. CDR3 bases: TGTGCCAGCAGTAAGCCGGGACCTCGAAATTCACCCCTCCACTTT.

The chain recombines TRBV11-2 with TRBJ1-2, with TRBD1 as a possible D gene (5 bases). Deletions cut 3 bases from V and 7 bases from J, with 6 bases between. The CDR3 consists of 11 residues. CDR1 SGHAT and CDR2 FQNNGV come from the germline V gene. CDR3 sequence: CASSFGGGYTF. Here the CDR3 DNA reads TGTGCCAGCAGCTTCGGGGGTGGCTACACCTTC.

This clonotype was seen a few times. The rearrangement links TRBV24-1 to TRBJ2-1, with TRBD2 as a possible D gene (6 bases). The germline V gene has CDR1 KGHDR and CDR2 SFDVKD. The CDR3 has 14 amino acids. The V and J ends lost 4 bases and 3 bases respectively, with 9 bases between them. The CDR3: CATSEKDYYNEQFF. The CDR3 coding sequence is TGTGCCACCAGTGAAAAGGACTACTACAATGAGCAGTTCTTC.

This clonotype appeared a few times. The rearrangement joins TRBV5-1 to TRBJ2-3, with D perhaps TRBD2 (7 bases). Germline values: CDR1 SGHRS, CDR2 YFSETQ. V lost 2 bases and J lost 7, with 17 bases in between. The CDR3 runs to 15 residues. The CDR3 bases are TGCGCCAGCAGCTTTTCGGGGGGCCGAGAGAATACGCAGTATTTT. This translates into CASSFSGGRENTQYF.

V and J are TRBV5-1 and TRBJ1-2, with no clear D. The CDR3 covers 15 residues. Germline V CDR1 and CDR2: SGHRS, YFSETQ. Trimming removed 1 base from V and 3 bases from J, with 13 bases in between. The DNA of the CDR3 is TGCGCCAGCAGCTTGCGCGGAAGGAACGACTATGGCTACACCTTC. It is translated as CASSLRGRNDYGYTF.

DNA for the CDR3: TGTTTACGCGTATGGGGAGGGGGACAGAGTGAAGCTTTCTTT. Translated, it gives CLRVWGGGQSEAFF. The V gene is TRBV13, the J gene TRBJ1-1; 7 nucleotides align to TRBD1. The CDR3 runs 14 residues. In germline, CDR1 is PRHDT, CDR2 FYEKMQ (reference sequence).